This T cell receptor beta chain was sequenced in a study of cytomegalovirus exposure and HLA in healthy donors. This CDR3 has 15 residues. CDR1 and CDR2 from the germline V gene are SGDLS and YYNGEE. Trimming at V came to 7 bases and at J to 0 bases, leaving 5 bases not matched to a gene. Overall study findings and caveats: Both high specificity and high sensitivity reportedly marked the classifier's diagnosis of cytomegalovirus status. A list of about 160 TCR beta chains associated with cytomegalovirus was given.

Turning to this clone: The antigen remains unidentified.

The protocol was immunoSEQ multiplex PCR, while the TCRdb copy is restricted to in-frame clones and leaves out a portion. The sample yields 300,000 or so clones, 88% seen once. These donors were members of the roughly 120-subject validation cohort, a group separate from the roughly 670-subject first cohort. The V call is TRBV9, the J call TRBJ1-2; 11 bases agree with TRBD1. The sequence came from a man aged 25 to 45 in good health and CMV-seronegative. Specimen: PBMCs. The CDR3 loop is CASGTGGRANYGYTF. DNA for the CDR3: TGTGCCAGCGGGACAGGGGGACGAGCTAACTATGGCTACACCTTC. Complete variable domain (other parts from reference TRBV9 and TRBJ1-2): DSGVTQTPKHLITATGQRVTLRCSPRSGDLSVYWYQQSLDQGLQFLIQYYNGEERAKGNILERFSAQQFPDLHSELNLSSLELGDSALYFCASGTGGRANYGYTFGSGTRLTVV.